A selection of T cell receptor beta chains follows, all from one sample in a study of T cells after yellow fever vaccination. TCRdb re-called the 5' RACE reads with MiXCR, one entry per CDR3 protein. The sample carries under 600,000 distinct CDR3 sequences, 13% recorded once. The starting material was PBMCs, obtained on the day of the yellow fever booster vaccination. These receptors were taken from a man between 25 and 39 years old who received the YFV17D yellow fever vaccine. CDR3s include the opening cysteine and the closing phenylalanine or tryptophan. Each record gives: V gene, J gene, CDR3 protein.

>TRBV20-1|TRBJ1-1
CSAREGTENTEAFF
>TRBV29-1|TRBJ2-2
CSGYRENTGELFF
>TRBV7-2|TRBJ2-2
CASSLGTSGSIAGELFF
>TRBV29-1|TRBJ1-5
CSAIVAAGQPQHF
>TRBV12-3/TRBV12-4|TRBJ2-2
CASSRLAAGLTGELFF
>TRBV5-1|TRBJ2-1
CASSPAGQANNEQFF
>TRBV7-9|TRBJ2-5
CASSPSTGGSQETQYF
>TRBV7-3|TRBJ1-1
CASRSEGTGPLENTEAFF
>TRBV5-1|TRBJ2-5
CASSLQGAGGRETQYF
>TRBV27|TRBJ2-1
CATQLAGVFHNEQFF
>TRBV11-2|TRBJ2-7
CASSSRQGFGEQYF
>TRBV7-2|TRBJ2-1
CASSLEGTGTYNEQFF
>TRBV7-6|TRBJ1-1
CASSFPGDGMNTEAFF
>TRBV7-2|TRBJ2-1
CASSLEGVVNEQFF
>TRBV6-5|TRBJ2-1
CASSSSGVGGGQFF
>TRBV14|TRBJ2-5
CASSQGRQYYQETQYF
>TRBV29-1|TRBJ2-1
CSVDSPARNEQFF
>TRBV12-3/TRBV12-4|TRBJ1-5
CASSIGTGGGQPQHF
>TRBV29-1|TRBJ1-1
CSAVRDRGAPEAFF
>TRBV9|TRBJ2-3
CASSVVAGGTDTQYF
>TRBV28|TRBJ2-3
CASSFSGHSDTQYF
>TRBV28|TRBJ2-2
CASSPSRTPRELFF
>TRBV7-6|TRBJ2-1
CASSPRLAGGPNEQFF
>TRBV6-5|TRBJ2-1
CASSRALGVYFHYNEQFF
>TRBV6-2/TRBV6-3|TRBJ2-1
CASCTGGKGINEQFF
>TRBV29-1|TRBJ1-2
CSVADSDGYTF
>TRBV5-1|TRBJ2-3
CASSLQGGADTQYF
>TRBV6-5|TRBJ1-6
CASSYPGSPLHF
>TRBV7-7|TRBJ2-3
CASSLPRFPELAGGSDTQYF
>TRBV29-1|TRBJ2-1
CSVQQGANEQFF
>TRBV7-2|TRBJ2-7
CASSLLAEPTYEQYF
>TRBV6-2/TRBV6-3|TRBJ2-7
CASSYSRTSGSRQRSYEQYF
>TRBV7-2|TRBJ2-1
CASNIGVAAYNEQFF
>TRBV20-1|TRBJ2-1
CFAQSGRGYNEQFF
>TRBV7-2|TRBJ2-3
CASSLLRTSTDTQYF
>TRBV6-2/TRBV6-3|TRBJ2-5
CTLADLQETQYF